This T cell receptor beta chain was sequenced for a study of blood T cell repertoires in COVID-19. The wider study: Whether acute or convalescent, the COVID-19 samples came from the United States, Italy and Spain. From T cells, B-cell-depleted T cells, or PBMCs came the material, which was cDNA or gDNA.

Germline V gene sequence: CDR1 SGHNT, CDR2 YYREEE (reference sequence). The V end lost 1 base, the J end lost 8 bases, and 13 bases lay between the germline ends. There are 14 residues in the CDR3. Original methodology: Nucleated cell counts were estimated from reference gene primer amplification. Profiling relied on immunoSEQ multiplex PCR, and the TCRdb table lists in-frame clones only, not all of them. From that table come the V and J calls and clone size; the DNA was used to work out D and trimming. The table has about 180,000 clones, about 86% seen once. The clonotype originates from a woman aged 25-40 years with active or convalescent COVID-19. The chain carries TRBV5-4 and TRBJ2-1, with D tentatively TRBD1 (6 bases). Sequencing used peripheral blood. This CDR3 is CASSLFTGSDEQFF. CDR3 nucleotides: TGTGCCAGCAGCTTGTTCACAGGGAGCGATGAGCAGTTCTTC.